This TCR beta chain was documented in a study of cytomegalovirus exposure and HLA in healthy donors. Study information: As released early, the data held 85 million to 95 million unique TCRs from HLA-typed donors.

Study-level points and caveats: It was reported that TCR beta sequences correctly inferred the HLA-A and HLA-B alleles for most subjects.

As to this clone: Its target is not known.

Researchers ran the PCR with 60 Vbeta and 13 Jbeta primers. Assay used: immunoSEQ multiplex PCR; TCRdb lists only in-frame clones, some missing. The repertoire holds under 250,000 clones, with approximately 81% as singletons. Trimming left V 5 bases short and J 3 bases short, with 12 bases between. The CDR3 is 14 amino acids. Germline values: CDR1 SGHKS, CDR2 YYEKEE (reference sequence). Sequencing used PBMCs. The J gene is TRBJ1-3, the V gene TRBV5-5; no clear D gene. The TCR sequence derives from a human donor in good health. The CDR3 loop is CASSLEALGNTIYF. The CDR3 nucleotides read TGTGCCAGCAGTCTGGAGGCCCTTGGAAACACCATATATTTT.